What follows is one T cell receptor (beta chain) and its context. There are 14 residues in the CDR3. V was trimmed by 2 bases and J by 4 bases, leaving 13 bases between them. This sample is part of a study of blood T cell repertoires in COVID-19. Overall study: PBMCs, B-cell-depleted T cells, or T cells were the source of the cDNA or gDNA that made up the material.

Participants had their cohort set by participant-reported clinical history. Donors in Cohort 3 counted as recovered after two negative PCRs, clearance, or symptom resolution. Under the authors' procedure: For nucleated cells, counts were estimated from reference gene primer amplification. This table comes from immunoSEQ multiplex PCR, and its TCRdb copy is limited to in-frame clones, with some not included. V and J calls and clone size come straight from that table; D and trimming were deduced from the DNA. Of a few hundred thousand clones in the sample, about 88% were seen once. V usage is TRBV5-3 and J usage is TRBJ2-7, with D perhaps TRBD1 (6 bases). TRBV5-3 is sorted into the ORF group, with uncertain function. The sample was PBMCs or T cells enriched from blood (not recorded which). The receptor was isolated from a woman aged 25-40 years who had recovered from COVID-19. The CDR3 spells CARSFTGTPYEQYF. Written as DNA, the CDR3 is TGTGCCAGAAGCTTCACCGGGACACCTTACGAGCAGTACTTC.